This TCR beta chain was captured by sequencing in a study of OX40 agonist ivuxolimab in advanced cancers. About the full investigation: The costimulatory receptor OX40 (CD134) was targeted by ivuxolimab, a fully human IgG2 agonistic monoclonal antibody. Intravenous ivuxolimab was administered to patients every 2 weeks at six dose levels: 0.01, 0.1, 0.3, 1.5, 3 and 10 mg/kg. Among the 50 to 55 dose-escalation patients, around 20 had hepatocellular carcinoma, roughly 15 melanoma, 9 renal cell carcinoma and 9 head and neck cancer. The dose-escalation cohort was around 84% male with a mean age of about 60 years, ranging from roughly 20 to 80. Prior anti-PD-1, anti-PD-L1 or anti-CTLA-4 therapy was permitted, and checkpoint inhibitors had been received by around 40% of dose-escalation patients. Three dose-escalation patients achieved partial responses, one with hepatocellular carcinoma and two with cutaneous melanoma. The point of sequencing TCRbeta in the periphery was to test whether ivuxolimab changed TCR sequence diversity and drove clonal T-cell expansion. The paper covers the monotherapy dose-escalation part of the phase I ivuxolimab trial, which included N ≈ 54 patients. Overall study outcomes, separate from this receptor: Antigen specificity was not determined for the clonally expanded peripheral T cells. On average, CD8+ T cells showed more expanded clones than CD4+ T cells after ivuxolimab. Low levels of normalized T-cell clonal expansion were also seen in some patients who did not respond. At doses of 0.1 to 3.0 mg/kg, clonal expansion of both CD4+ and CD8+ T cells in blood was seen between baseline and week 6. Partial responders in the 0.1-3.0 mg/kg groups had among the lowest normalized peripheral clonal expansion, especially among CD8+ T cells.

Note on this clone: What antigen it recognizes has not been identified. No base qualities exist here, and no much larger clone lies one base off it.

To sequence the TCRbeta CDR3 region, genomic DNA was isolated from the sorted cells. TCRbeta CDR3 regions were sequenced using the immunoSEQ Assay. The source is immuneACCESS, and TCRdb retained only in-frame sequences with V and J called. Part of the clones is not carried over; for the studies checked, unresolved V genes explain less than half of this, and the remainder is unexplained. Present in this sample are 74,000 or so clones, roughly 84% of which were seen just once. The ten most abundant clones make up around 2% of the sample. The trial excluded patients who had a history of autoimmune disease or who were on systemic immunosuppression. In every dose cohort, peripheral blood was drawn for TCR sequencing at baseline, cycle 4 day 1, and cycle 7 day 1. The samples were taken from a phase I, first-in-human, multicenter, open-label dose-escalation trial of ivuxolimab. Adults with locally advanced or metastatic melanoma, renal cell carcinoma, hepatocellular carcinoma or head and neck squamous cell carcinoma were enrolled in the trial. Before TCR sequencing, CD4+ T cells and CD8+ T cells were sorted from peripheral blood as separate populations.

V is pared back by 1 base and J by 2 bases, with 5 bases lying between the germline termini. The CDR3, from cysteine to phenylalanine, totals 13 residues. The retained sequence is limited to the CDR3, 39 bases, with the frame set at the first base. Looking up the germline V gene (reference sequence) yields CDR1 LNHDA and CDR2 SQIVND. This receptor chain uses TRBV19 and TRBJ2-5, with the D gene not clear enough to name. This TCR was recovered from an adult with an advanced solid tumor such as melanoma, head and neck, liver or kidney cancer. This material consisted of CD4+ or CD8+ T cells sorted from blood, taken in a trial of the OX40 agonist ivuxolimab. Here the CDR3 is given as CASSIAGQETQYF. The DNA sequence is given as TGTGCCAGTAGTATAGCAGGACAAGAGACCCAGTACTTC.